This T cell receptor beta chain was captured in a study of blood T cell repertoires in COVID-19. Trimming removed 1 base from V and 1 base from J, with 14 bases in between. The CDR3 contains 17 residues. Per the germline V gene, CDR1 is MDHEN and CDR2 is SYDVKM. This clone was observed a few times. Sequenced by immunoSEQ multiplex PCR; TCRdb stores in-frame clones only, minus some. Of around 30,000 clones detected, 60% to 80% appear once; the ten largest clones hold about a sixth. Source material: peripheral blood. The chain recombines TRBV28 with TRBJ1-5, with D perhaps matching TRBD1 (5 bases). The receptor was isolated from a human donor in a cohort sampled during active COVID-19. The CDR3 bases are TGTGCCAGCAGTTTATACCCCGGGGGGGAAAGCAATCAGCCCCAGCATTTT. It codes for CASSLYPGGESNQPQHF.